Presented here are 13 T cell receptor beta chains from one specimen sequenced in a study of blood T cells in healthy people across ages. Next came a second PCR, run for roughly 7 to 12 cycles, which used a sample-barcoded 5' primer along with a J-beta primer mix. TCRdb used MiXCR to reprocess the 5' RACE reads, holding one entry per CDR3 protein. The table has over 1,500,000 distinct CDR3 sequences, less than 50% seen once. Sequencing was carried out using blood. These receptors were obtained from a woman in her 40s in good health.

This clonotype has just a few counts. V and J are TRBV6-2 or TRBV6-3 and TRBJ2-7; no clear D. The CDR3 runs to 14 residues. The V and J ends lost 0 bases and 2 bases respectively, with 8 bases between them. Germline V CDR1 and CDR2: MNHEY, SVGEGT. CDR3 amino acids: CASSYSYSPYEQYF. The CDR3 DNA follows: TGTGCCAGCAGTTACTCTTACTCCCCCTACGAGCAGTACTTC.

V gene TRBV4-2 combines with J gene TRBJ2-6; 9 bases are a match to TRBD1. The V gene end was trimmed by 1 base and the J gene end by 6 bases; junction bases not matched to a gene: 1. The CDR3 consists of 15 residues. CDR1 and CDR2 from the germline V gene are LGHNA and YNFKEQ. This CDR3 is CASSQGTGEANVLTF. The CDR3 DNA is TGTGCCAGCAGCCAAGGGACAGGGGAGGCCAACGTCCTGACTTTC.

The rearrangement joins TRBV20-1 to TRBJ2-3; TRBD2 matches 13 bases. V shed 3 bases and J 4 bases; nucleotides not matched to a gene: 10. This CDR3 contains 17 residues. Looked up from germline, CDR1 is DFQATT and CDR2 is SNEGSKA (reference sequence). The CDR3 region has the DNA TGCAGTGCTAGCCCCACACTAGCGGGGGGGCCTCCAGATACGCAGTATTTT. This gives the protein CSASPTLAGGPPDTQYF.

The gene calls are TRBV7-2 and TRBJ1-2; TRBD1 might be the D (6 bases). This CDR3 comprises 15 residues. Trimming left V 1 base short and J 4 bases short, with 13 bases between. Per germline, CDR1 SGHTA and CDR2 FQGNSA. The chain's CDR3 is CASSLGAGAGYGYTF. The CDR3 DNA follows: TGTGCCAGCAGCTTAGGGGCGGGGGCGGGCTATGGCTACACCTTC.

This chain joins TRBV27 and TRBJ2-7; 8 bases align to TRBD1. Per germline, CDR1 MNHEY and CDR2 SMNVEV (reference sequence). The CDR3 length is 13 residues. Trimming cost V 3 bases and J 5 bases; bases outside gene matches: 3. CDR3 loop: CASSFPGGHEQYF. The CDR3 nucleotides read TGTGCCAGCAGTTTTCCAGGGGGCCACGAGCAGTACTTC.

V and J are TRBV18 and TRBJ2-7; D is possibly TRBD1 (6 bases). CDR1 is KGHSH, CDR2 LQKENI, per germline. V gave up 3 bases and J gave up 3 bases, with 12 bases separating them. The CDR3 spans 14 residues. The CDR3 DNA reads as TGTGCCAGCTCACCCCAGGGGAAAGGCTACGAGCAGTACTTC. It codes for CASSPQGKGYEQYF.

This clonotype was counted between two and nine times. The chain uses TRBV27 and TRBJ2-4; TRBD2 aligns across 8 bases. TRBJ2-7 matches the DNA end more closely, so the J call is doubtful. The CDR3 runs to 14 residues. Germline V gene lookup returns CDR1 MNHEY and CDR2 SMNVEV (reference sequence). CDR3 bases: TGTGCCACCAGGAACGCGGGGGGACCGTACGAGCAGTACTTC. Translating gives CATRNAGGPYEQYF.

V and J are TRBV5-6 and TRBJ2-1; D unclear. The CDR3 runs 13 residues. CDR1 SGHDT and CDR2 YYEEEE come from the germline V gene. Deletions cut 4 bases from V and 14 bases from J, with 19 bases between. The CDR3 is CASSVDWGRHEFF. The CDR3 region has the DNA TGTGCCAGCAGCGTGGATTGGGGAAGACACGAGTTCTTC.

The chain links TRBV20-1 to TRBJ2-5; D gene unclear. The CDR3 extends over 13 amino acids. From germline, CDR1 is DFQATT and CDR2 SNEGSKA (reference sequence). V shed 4 bases and J shed 0 bases, with 9 bases lying between them. The CDR3 DNA follows: TGCAGTGCTAATCCGACACACCAAGAGACCCAGTACTTC. It translates to CSANPTHQETQYF.

This clonotype was observed a single time. The gene calls are TRBV9 and TRBJ2-5; D possibly matches TRBD1 or TRBD2 (5 bases each). The CDR3 length is 14 residues. Trimming removed 4 bases from V and 5 bases from J, with 15 bases in between. Germline V lookup: CDR1 SGDLS, CDR2 YYNGEE. The CDR3 spells CASSSLAEGETQYF. As DNA, the CDR3 is TGTGCCAGCAGCTCCCTAGCTGAGGGGGAGACCCAGTACTTC.

This chain connects TRBV20-1 to TRBJ2-1; D perhaps matches TRBD1 (6 bases). The V end was cut by 1 base, the J end by 6 bases, with 13 bases between. This CDR3 region has 14 residues. Germline lookup yields CDR1 DFQATT and CDR2 SNEGSKA (reference sequence). For the CDR3, the DNA is TGCAGTGCTAGAGCCGGAAACAGGGTCAATGAGCAGTTCTTC. Translating it yields CSARAGNRVNEQFF.

This chain uses TRBV20-1 with TRBJ1-2, with TRBD1 matching 7 bases. There are 12 residues in the CDR3. Germline CDR1 DFQATT, CDR2 SNEGSKA (reference sequence). V shed 3 bases, J shed 12 bases, and the junction held 10 bases outside the gene matches. In DNA form, the CDR3 reads TGCAGTGCTAGGACTACGAGACAGGGCAACACCTTC. Amino acid sequence: CSARTTRQGNTF.

J is TRBJ1-4 and V is TRBV6-6; D remains ambiguous. The ends were cut back, 3 bases at V and 6 bases at J, with 8 bases in the middle. This CDR3 has 13 residues. Germline CDR1 reads MNHNY; CDR2 reads SVGAGI (reference sequence). CDR3 amino acids: CASSYLVDEKLFF. As DNA, the CDR3 is TGTGCCAGCAGTTATTTGGTGGATGAAAAACTGTTTTTT.